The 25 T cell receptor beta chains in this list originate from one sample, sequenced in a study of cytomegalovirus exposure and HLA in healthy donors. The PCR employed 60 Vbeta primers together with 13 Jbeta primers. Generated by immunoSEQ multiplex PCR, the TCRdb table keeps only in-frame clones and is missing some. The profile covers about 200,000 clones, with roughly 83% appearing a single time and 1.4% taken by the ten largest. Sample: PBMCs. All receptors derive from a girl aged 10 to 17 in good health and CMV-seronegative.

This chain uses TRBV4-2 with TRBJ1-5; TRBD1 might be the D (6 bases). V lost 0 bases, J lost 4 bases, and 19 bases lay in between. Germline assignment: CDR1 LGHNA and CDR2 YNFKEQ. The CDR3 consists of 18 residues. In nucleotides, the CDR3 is TGTGCCAGCAGCCAAGATCCCACCGGACAGTTAAGAAATCAGCCCCAGCATTTT. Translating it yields CASSQDPTGQLRNQPQHF.

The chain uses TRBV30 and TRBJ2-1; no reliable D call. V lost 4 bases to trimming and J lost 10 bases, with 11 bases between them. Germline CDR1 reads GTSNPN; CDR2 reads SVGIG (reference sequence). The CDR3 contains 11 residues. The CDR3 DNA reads TGTGCCTGGACGACTCCACACGAGCAGTTCTTC. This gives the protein CAWTTPHEQFF. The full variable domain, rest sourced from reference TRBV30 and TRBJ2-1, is SQTIHQWPATLVQPVGSPLSLECTVEGTSNPNLYWYRQAAGRGLQLLFYSVGIGQISSEVPQNLSASRPQDRQFILSSKKLLLSDSGFYLCAWTTPHEQFFGPGTRLTVL.

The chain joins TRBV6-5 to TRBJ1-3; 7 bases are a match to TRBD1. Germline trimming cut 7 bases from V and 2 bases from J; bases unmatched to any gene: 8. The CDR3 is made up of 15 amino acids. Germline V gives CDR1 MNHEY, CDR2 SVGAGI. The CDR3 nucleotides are TGTGCCAGCATGCGAAACCAGGGGGCTGGAAACACCATATATTTT. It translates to CASMRNQGAGNTIYF.

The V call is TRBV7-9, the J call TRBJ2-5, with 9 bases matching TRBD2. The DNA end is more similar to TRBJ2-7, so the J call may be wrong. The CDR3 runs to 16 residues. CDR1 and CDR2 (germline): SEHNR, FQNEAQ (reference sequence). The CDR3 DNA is TGTGCCAGCAGCCCCCCTAGCGGGACTTTCTCCTACGAGCAGTACTTC. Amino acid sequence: CASSPPSGTFSYEQYF.

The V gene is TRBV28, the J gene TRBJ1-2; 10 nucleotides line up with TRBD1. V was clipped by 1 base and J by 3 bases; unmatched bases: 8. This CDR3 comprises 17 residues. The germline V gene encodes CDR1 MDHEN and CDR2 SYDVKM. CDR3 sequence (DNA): TGTGCCAGCAGTTTATTAGGTCCCGGGACAGGGGACTATGGCTACACCTTC. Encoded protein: CASSLLGPGTGDYGYTF.

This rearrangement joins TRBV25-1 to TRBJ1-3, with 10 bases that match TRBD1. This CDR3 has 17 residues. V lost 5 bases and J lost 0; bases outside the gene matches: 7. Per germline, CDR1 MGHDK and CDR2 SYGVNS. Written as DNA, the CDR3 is TGTGCCAGCAGTCACATGGGACAGGGGTACTCTGGAAACACCATATATTTT. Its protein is CASSHMGQGYSGNTIYF.

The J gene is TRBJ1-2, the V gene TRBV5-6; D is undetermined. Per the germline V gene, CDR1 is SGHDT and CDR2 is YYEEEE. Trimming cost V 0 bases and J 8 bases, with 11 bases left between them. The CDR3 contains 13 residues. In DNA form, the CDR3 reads TGTGCCAGCAGCTTGGCAGGCAGGTCCGGCTACACCTTC. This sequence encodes CASSLAGRSGYTF.

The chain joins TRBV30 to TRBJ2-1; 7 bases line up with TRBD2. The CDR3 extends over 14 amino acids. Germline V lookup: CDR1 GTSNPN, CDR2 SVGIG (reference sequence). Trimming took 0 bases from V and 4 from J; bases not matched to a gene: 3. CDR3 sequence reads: CAWSVRAGYNEQFF. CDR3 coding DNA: TGTGCCTGGAGTGTGCGAGCGGGGTACAATGAGCAGTTCTTC.

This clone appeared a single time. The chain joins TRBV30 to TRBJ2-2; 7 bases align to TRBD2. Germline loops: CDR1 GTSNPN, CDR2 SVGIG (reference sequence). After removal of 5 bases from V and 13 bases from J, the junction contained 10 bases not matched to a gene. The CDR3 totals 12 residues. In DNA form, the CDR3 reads TGTGCCTGGGGGGACTACTTCAGGGTGCTGTTTTTT. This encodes CAWGDYFRVLFF.

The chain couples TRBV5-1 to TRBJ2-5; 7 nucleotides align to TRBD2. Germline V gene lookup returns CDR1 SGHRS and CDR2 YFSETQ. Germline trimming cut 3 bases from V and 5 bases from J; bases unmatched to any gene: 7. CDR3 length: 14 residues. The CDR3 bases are TGCGCCAGCAGCTCGGGCGGGAGTCGGGAGACCCAGTACTTC. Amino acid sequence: CASSSGGSRETQYF.

CDR3 nucleotide sequence: TGTGCCAGCAGTTCGAGATGGACAGCAAGCACAGATACGCAGTATTTT. Translating gives CASSSRWTASTDTQYF. This rearrangement joins TRBV5-5 to TRBJ2-3; D possibly corresponds to TRBD1 (6 bases). The length of the CDR3 is 16 residues. Germline V gives CDR1 SGHKS, CDR2 YYEKEE (reference sequence). Trimming cost V 5 bases and J 0 bases, with 16 bases left between them.

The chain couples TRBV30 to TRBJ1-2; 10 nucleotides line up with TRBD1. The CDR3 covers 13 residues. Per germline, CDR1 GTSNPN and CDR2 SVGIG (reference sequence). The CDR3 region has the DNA TGTTCCAGTCCCGGGACAGGGGTCGACGGCTACACCTTC. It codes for CSSPGTGVDGYTF.

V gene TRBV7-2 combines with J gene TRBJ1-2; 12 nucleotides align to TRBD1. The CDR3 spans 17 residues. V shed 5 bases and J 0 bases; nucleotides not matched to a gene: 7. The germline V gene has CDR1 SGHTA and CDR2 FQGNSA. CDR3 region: CASSRKGTGGANYGYTF. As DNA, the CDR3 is TGTGCCAGCAGCAGAAAGGGGACAGGGGGCGCTAACTATGGCTACACCTTC.

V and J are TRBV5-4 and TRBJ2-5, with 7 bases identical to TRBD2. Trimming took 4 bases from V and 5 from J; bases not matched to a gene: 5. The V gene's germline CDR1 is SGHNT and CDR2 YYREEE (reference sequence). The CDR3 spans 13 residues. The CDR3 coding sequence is TGTGCCAGCAGCGAGGGACTATCGGAGACCCAGTACTTC. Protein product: CASSEGLSETQYF.

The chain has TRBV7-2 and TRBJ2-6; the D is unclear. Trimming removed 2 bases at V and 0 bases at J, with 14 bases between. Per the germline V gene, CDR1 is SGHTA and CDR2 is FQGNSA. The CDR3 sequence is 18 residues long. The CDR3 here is CASSLRPETNSGANVLTF. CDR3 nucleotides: TGTGCCAGCAGCTTACGTCCAGAAACTAACTCTGGGGCCAACGTCCTGACTTTC.

The CDR3 protein is CASSALTGPQYF. CDR3 DNA: TGTGCCAGCAGCGCGCTGACAGGGCCGCAGTATTTT. The chain couples TRBV5-6 to TRBJ2-3; 7 nucleotides agree with TRBD1. Germline assignment: CDR1 SGHDT and CDR2 YYEEEE. The ends lost 4 bases at V and 10 bases at J; junction bases unmatched: 6. This CDR3 is 12 amino acids long.

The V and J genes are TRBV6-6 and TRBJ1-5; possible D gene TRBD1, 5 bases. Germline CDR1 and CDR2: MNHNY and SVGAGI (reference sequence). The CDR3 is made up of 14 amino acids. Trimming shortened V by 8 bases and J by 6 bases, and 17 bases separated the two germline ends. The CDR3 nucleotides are TGTGCCAGCCGCACCGGGGGATTCTCTCAGCCCCAGCATTTT. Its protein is CASRTGGFSQPQHF.

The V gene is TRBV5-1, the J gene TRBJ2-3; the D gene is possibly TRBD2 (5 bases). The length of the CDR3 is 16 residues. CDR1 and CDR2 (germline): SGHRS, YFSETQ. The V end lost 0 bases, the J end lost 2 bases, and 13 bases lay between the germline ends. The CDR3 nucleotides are TGCGCCAGCAGCTTGGGACTAACGGAGGTCACAGATACGCAGTATTTT. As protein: CASSLGLTEVTDTQYF.

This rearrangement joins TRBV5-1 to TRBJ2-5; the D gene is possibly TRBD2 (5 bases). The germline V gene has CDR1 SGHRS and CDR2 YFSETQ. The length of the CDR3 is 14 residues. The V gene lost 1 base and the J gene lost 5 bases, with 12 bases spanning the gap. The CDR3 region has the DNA TGCGCCAGCAGCTTGTTTGAGGGTGGGGAGACCCAGTACTTC. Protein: CASSLFEGGETQYF.

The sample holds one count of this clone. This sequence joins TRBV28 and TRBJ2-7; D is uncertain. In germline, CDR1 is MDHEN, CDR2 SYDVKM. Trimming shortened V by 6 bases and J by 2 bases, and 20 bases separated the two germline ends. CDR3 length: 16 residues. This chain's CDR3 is CASSNPRQFLPYEQYF. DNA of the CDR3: TGTGCCAGCAGCAACCCCAGGCAGTTCTTACCCTACGAGCAGTACTTC.

The CDR3 sequence: CASSLVFQGFAYNEQFF. The CDR3 bases are TGTGCCAGCAGCTTAGTGTTCCAGGGCTTTGCCTACAATGAGCAGTTCTTC. This rearrangement joins TRBV7-9 to TRBJ2-1; D possibly corresponds to TRBD1 (5 bases). The CDR3 covers 17 residues. Trimming shortened V by 1 base and J by 2 bases, and 15 bases separated the two germline ends. The germline V gene encodes CDR1 SEHNR and CDR2 FQNEAQ (reference sequence).

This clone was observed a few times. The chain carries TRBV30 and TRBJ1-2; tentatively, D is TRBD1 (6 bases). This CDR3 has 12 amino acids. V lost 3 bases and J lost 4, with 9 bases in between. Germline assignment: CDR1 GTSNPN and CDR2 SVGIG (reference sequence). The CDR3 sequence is CAWSQGFYGYTF. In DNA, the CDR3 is TGTGCCTGGAGCCAGGGGTTCTATGGCTACACCTTC.

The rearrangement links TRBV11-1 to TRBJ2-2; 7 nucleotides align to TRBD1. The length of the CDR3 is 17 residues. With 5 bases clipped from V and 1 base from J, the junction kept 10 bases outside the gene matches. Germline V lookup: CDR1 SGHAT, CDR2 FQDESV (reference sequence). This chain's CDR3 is CASSSRWDSRNTGELFF. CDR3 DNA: TGTGCCAGCAGCAGCAGATGGGACAGCCGGAACACCGGGGAGCTGTTTTTT.

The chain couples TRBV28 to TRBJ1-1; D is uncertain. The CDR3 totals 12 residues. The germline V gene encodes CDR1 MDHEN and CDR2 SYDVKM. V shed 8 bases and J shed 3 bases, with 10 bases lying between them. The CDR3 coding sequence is TGTGCCAGCCAGTCGATCGACACTGAAGCTTTCTTT. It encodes CASQSIDTEAFF. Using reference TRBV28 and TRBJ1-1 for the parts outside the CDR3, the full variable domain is DVKVTQSSRYLVKRTGEKVFLECVQDMDHENMFWYRQDPGLGLRLIYFSYDVKMKEKGDIPEGYSVSREKKERFSLILESASTNQTSMYLCASQSIDTEAFFGQGTRLTVV.

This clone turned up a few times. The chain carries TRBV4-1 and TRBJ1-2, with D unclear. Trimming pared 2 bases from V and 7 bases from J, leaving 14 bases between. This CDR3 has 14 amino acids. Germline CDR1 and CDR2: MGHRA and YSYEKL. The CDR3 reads CASSQKPVRIGYTF. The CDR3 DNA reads TGCGCCAGCAGCCAAAAACCGGTCAGGATTGGCTACACCTTC.